These T cell receptor beta chains were read from a single sample in a study of OX40 agonist ivuxolimab in advanced cancers. The repertoire was sequenced with immunoSEQ multiplex PCR; TCRdb's copy has only in-frame clones and lacks some. Of 53,000 or so clones in the sample, around 86% were seen once. Here the sequenced sample was CD4+ or CD8+ T cells sorted from blood, taken in a trial of the OX40 agonist ivuxolimab. Receptor source: an adult with an advanced solid tumor such as melanoma, head and neck, liver or kidney cancer. The CDR3 runs from the conserved cysteine through the conserved F or W. The order of the fields is J gene, CDR3 length, V gene, CDR3 protein.

TRBJ2-7 | 14 | TRBV6-5 | CASSYWDRGGEQYF
TRBJ2-1 | 16 | TRBV7-3 | CASSLNPGAANSEQFF
TRBJ2-5 | 13 | TRBV7-8 | CASSSGLAETQYF
TRBJ1-3 | 17 | TRBV4-1 | CASSQAWALRPGNTIYF
TRBJ2-7 | 12 | TRBV28 | CASSLFRYEQYF
TRBJ2-1 | 13 | TRBV6-5 | CASSQDTYNEQFF
TRBJ2-5 | 15 | TRBV4-2 | CASSQPLRGQETQYF
TRBJ1-4 | 16 | TRBV10-3 | CAISERQGAGGEKLFF
TRBJ1-2 | 15 | TRBV6-1 | CASSEIRLQNYGYTF
TRBJ2-1 | 16 | TRBV4-1 | CASSLHDRPGANEQFF
TRBJ2-7 | 13 | TRBV27 | CASSEQRSVEQYF
TRBJ1-4 | 14 | TRBV30 | CAWSQDRGNEKLFF
TRBJ1-6 | 14 | TRBV7-9 | CASSLVAGGSPLHF
TRBJ2-4 | 15 | TRBV19 | CASSRTDLAKNIQYF
TRBJ2-7 | 14 | TRBV5-1 | CASSFQGGKYEQYF
- | 17 | TRBV25-1 | CASRANPASGSNYEQYF
TRBJ1-5 | 13 | TRBV28 | CASRLPGDQPQHF
TRBJ1-4 | 18 | TRBV2 | CASSKRQGGLTTNEKLFF
TRBJ2-7 | 11 | TRBV20-1 | CSGTDSYEQYF
TRBJ2-1 | 15 | TRBV6-5 | CASSYKGQGGHEQFF
TRBJ1-6 | 13 | TRBV6-5 | CASSYSNGFPLHF
TRBJ1-5 | 13 | TRBV19 | CASSQGAWQPQHF
TRBJ2-7 | 19 | TRBV23-1 | CASSQLGRPRGLERYEQYF
TRBJ1-6 | 16 | TRBV2 | CASRTGTGVYNSPLHF
TRBJ2-1 | 14 | TRBV19 | CASSRPGLDLEQFF
TRBJ2-3 | 14 | TRBV30 | CAWNYRTSTDTQYF
TRBJ2-5 | 13 | TRBV7-8 | CASSLVFSETQYF
TRBJ1-4 | 17 | TRBV7-9 | CASSRKGAGADGEKLFF